Shown below are 20 T cell receptor beta chains from a single sample sequenced in a study of CD8 T cells in ankylosing spondylitis (dated by TCRdb to 2016 to 2017). To prepare the library, 5' RACE was applied. The reads were generated on an Illumina HiSeq 2500. TCRdb's own reprocessing of the public reads used fastp at Q25 and MiXCR and kept productive beta chains. Here each entry gathers all rows of one CDR3 protein and keeps the most common genes and DNA. This sample has approximately 300,000 distinct CDR3 sequences in its table, and around 18% of those were observed once. The ten top clones hold roughly 8% of the sample. The specimen was blood, either unsorted or a sorted T cell fraction (not recorded which). These TCRs come from a male donor with ankylosing spondylitis or in good health (not recorded which).

Points on this clonotype: At one end the junction does not follow the germline gene, possibly because of a read error. The chain combines TRBV7-9 with TRBJ2-2; D is possibly TRBD1 (6 bases). Per germline, CDR1 SEHNR and CDR2 FQNEAQ (reference sequence). The CDR3 runs 14 residues. CDR3 loop: CASSRDRDTGEPFF. The CDR3 DNA is TGTGCCAGCAGCCGGGACCGGGACACCGGGGAGCCGTTTTTT. The complete variable domain, with remaining parts taken from reference TRBV7-9 and TRBJ2-2, reads DTGVSQNPRHKITKRGQNVTFRCDPISEHNRLYWYRQTLGQGPEFLTYFQNEAQLEKSRLLSDRFSAERPKGSFSTLEIQRTEQGDSAMYLCASSRDRDTGEPFFGEGSRLTVL.

V gene TRBV5-1 combines with J gene TRBJ2-7, with D possibly called TRBD1 or TRBD2 (5 bases each). CDR1 and CDR2 from the germline V gene are SGHRS and YFSETQ. The CDR3 contains 16 residues. Trimming shortened V by 0 bases and J by 2 bases, and 15 bases separated the two germline ends. The CDR3 DNA reads TGCGCCAGCAGCTTGGCCCCAGGGACCTTGGCCTACGAGCAGTACGTC. Protein: CASSLAPGTLAYEQYV.

The chain links TRBV9 to TRBJ2-1; D not certain. Germline CDR1 is SGDLS and CDR2 is YYNGEE. This CDR3 spans 15 amino acids. The V end was cut by 0 bases, the J end by 2 bases, with 9 bases between. The CDR3 loop is CASSVAQDPYNEQFF. The CDR3, as DNA: TGTGCCAGCAGCGTAGCGCAGGACCCCTACAATGAGCAGTTCTTC.

The genes are TRBV5-1 and TRBJ2-1; D unresolved. The V end was cut by 1 base, the J end by 8 bases, with 10 bases between. The length of the CDR3 is 13 residues. CDR1 and CDR2 from the germline V gene are SGHRS and YFSETQ. CDR3 bases: TGCGCCAGCAGCTTGACCGACACCCATGAGCAGTTCTTC. Its protein is CASSLTDTHEQFF.

This chain joins TRBV5-1 and TRBJ2-5, with D unclear. Germline CDR1 SGHRS, CDR2 YFSETQ. The CDR3 has 12 residues. The V and J ends lost 5 bases and 5 bases respectively, with 10 bases between them. For the CDR3, the DNA is TGCGCCAGCAGTTCAGGAGACGAGACCCAGTACTTC. This translates into CASSSGDETQYF. Using reference TRBV5-1 and TRBJ2-5 for the parts outside the CDR3, the full variable domain is KAGVTQTPRYLIKTRGQQVTLSCSPISGHRSVSWYQQTPGQGLQFLFEYFSETQRNKGNFPGRFSGRQFSNSRSEMNVSTLELGDSALYLCASSSGDETQYFGPGTRLLVL.

This chain links TRBV27 with TRBJ2-3, with 9 bases fitting TRBD2. Germline V gene data show CDR1 as MNHEY and CDR2 as SMNVEV (reference sequence). The CDR3 has 21 residues. The V and J ends lost 3 bases and 0 bases, in that order; junction bases with no gene match: 19. The CDR3 coding sequence is TGTGCCAGCAGTTTGCGCCCTACCCCACTAGCGGGTAACTCTAGCACAGATACGCAGTATTTT. It is translated as CASSLRPTPLAGNSSTDTQYF.

This clonotype came up many times. This sequence joins TRBV20-1 and TRBJ1-1; D ambiguous. Trimming shortened V by 4 bases and J by 1 base, and 10 bases separated the two germline ends. Germline V lookup: CDR1 DFQATT, CDR2 SNEGSKA (reference sequence). The CDR3 contains 13 residues. CDR3 protein: CSATRYGNTEAFF. The CDR3 DNA sequence: TGCAGTGCTACGAGATACGGGAACACTGAAGCTTTCTTT.

J is TRBJ1-1 and V is TRBV18; 7 bases align to TRBD1. V was clipped by 3 bases and J by 3 bases; unmatched bases: 4. CDR1 KGHSH and CDR2 LQKENI come from the germline V gene. The CDR3 extends over 14 amino acids. As DNA, the CDR3 is TGTGCCAGCTCACCGGGGACAGTCTACACTGAAGCTTTCTTT. This sequence encodes CASSPGTVYTEAFF.

The rearrangement uses TRBV10-3 and TRBJ1-6; 10 bases agree with TRBD1. The CDR3 is 15 amino acids. Losses at the gene ends were 3 bases for V and 7 bases for J; bases not matched to a gene: 3. CDR1 and CDR2 (germline): ENHRY, SYGVKD. The CDR3 sequence is CAISDRGQGNSPLHF. DNA of the CDR3: TGTGCCATCAGTGATAGGGGACAGGGGAATTCACCCCTCCACTTT.

The gene calls are TRBV3-1 and TRBJ2-3; D remains unclear. CDR1 is LGHDT, CDR2 YNNKEL, per germline (reference sequence). This CDR3 has 15 residues. V was clipped by 0 bases and J by 2 bases, with 9 bases between them. The CDR3 sequence is CASSQETPNTDTQYF. For the CDR3, the DNA is TGTGCCAGCAGCCAAGAGACTCCTAACACAGATACGCAGTATTTT.

This clonotype was counted between two and nine times. The chain has TRBV12-3 or TRBV12-4 and TRBJ1-5; tentative D call: TRBD1 (6 bases). Between the trimmed V and J ends, which lost 4 bases and 1 base, there was a span of 11 bases. This CDR3 is 15 amino acids long. CDR3 nucleotides: TGTGCCAGCAGTTGGCAGGGGATGAGCAATCAGCCCCAGCATTTT. It encodes CASSWQGMSNQPQHF.

This rearrangement joins TRBV7-3 to TRBJ2-3; 13 nucleotides match TRBD2. Germline-derived CDR1 and CDR2 are SGHTA and FQGTGA. There are 17 residues in the CDR3. Trimming removed 0 bases from V and 6 bases from J; junction bases left unmatched: 6. Here the CDR3 DNA reads TGTGCCAGCAGCTTAACGCCCGGACTAGCGGGAGAGGATACGCAGTATTTT. It yields the protein CASSLTPGLAGEDTQYF.

This clonotype was observed a handful of times. This chain links TRBV10-3 with TRBJ1-5, with D unresolved. Between the trimmed V and J ends, which lost 3 bases and 1 base, there was a span of 10 bases. This CDR3 has 15 amino acids. Germline V CDR1 and CDR2: ENHRY, SYGVKD. This CDR3 is CAISEGGLSNQPQHF. The CDR3 DNA sequence: TGTGCCATCAGTGAAGGCGGACTCAGCAATCAGCCCCAGCATTTT.

V usage is TRBV2 and J usage is TRBJ1-5; no reliable D call. Germline CDR1 and CDR2: SNHLY and FYNNEI. The length of the CDR3 is 14 residues. V lost 3 bases to trimming and J lost 1 base, with 7 bases between them. CDR3 sequence (DNA): TGTGCCAGCAGTGACGGGCGGAGCAATCAGCCCCAGCATTTT. Translation gives CASSDGRSNQPQHF.

The chain combines TRBV6-1 with TRBJ2-1; D is ambiguous. Germline values: CDR1 MNHNS, CDR2 SASEGT. The CDR3 is 13 residues long. With 5 bases removed from V and 3 bases from J, the gap between germline ends came to 8 bases. The CDR3: CASSPWIYNEQFF. The DNA for the CDR3 is TGTGCCAGCAGTCCATGGATCTACAATGAGCAGTTCTTC.

This clonotype was counted between two and nine times. The chain couples TRBV20-1 to TRBJ1-1, with 8 bases fitting TRBD1. The CDR3 is made up of 16 amino acids. Unmatched junction bases numbered 15, after V lost 3 bases and J lost 6 bases. Germline CDR1 and CDR2: DFQATT and SNEGSKA (reference sequence). Here the CDR3 reads CSASRGSGTGGSEAFF. Written as DNA, the CDR3 is TGCAGTGCTAGTCGGGGGTCCGGGACAGGAGGATCTGAAGCTTTCTTT.

The sample holds many counts of this clonotype. The chain recombines TRBV15 with TRBJ1-4; D possibly corresponds to TRBD1 (6 bases). Germline lookup yields CDR1 LNHNV and CDR2 YYDKDF (reference sequence). V lost 8 bases and J 5 bases, leaving 15 bases between the germline ends. The CDR3 has 14 residues. CDR3 bases: TGTGCCACCGCGTCCCAGGGGTGGAATGAAAAACTGTTTTTT. The encoded protein is CATASQGWNEKLFF.

The J gene is TRBJ1-3, the V gene TRBV7-8; no definite D call. CDR1 and CDR2 (germline): SGHVS, FQNEAQ. This CDR3 contains 15 residues. V gave up 2 bases and J gave up 0 bases, with 8 bases separating them. The CDR3 loop is CASSLRTDSGNTIYF. CDR3 bases: TGTGCCAGCAGCTTACGGACGGACTCTGGAAACACCATATATTTT.

This clonotype was counted only a few times. This chain uses TRBV12-3 or TRBV12-4 with TRBJ1-5; possible D gene TRBD1, 6 bases. CDR3 length: 15 residues. Trimming took off 3 bases at V and 3 bases at J, with 12 bases between the two ends. DNA for the CDR3: TGTGCCAGCAGTTTTGGGGGCAGGACCAATCAGCCCCAGCATTTT. Its translation: CASSFGGRTNQPQHF.

The V gene is TRBV10-3, the J gene TRBJ1-1; TRBD1 matches at 7 bases. This CDR3 is built from 13 residues. The V and J ends lost 3 bases and 4 bases, in that order; junction bases with no gene match: 2. Germline assignment: CDR1 ENHRY and CDR2 SYGVKD. This CDR3 is CAISDGQATEAFF. DNA of the CDR3: TGTGCCATCAGTGACGGACAGGCCACTGAAGCTTTCTTT.